This TCR beta chain was identified during a study of T cells in Graves' hyperthyroidism and ophthalmopathy. TCR beta CDR3 regions were amplified from RNA transcripts. HTBI primers were employed in a first-round RT-PCR of the TCR CDR3. TCRdb reanalysed the multiplex PCR reads using MiXCR and keeps one entry per CDR3 protein. The sample lists 450,000 to 500,000 distinct CDR3 sequences, about 20% seen once, with under 55% in the top ten. The trim removed 6 bases at V and 9 bases at J, leaving 5 bases unmatched. The length of the CDR3 is 12 residues. CDR1 and CDR2 from the germline V gene are DFQATT and SNEGSKA (reference sequence). Fresh peripheral blood, roughly 9.3 ml, was the source of the PBMCs.

V usage is TRBV20-1 and J usage is TRBJ2-1, with 10 bases fitting TRBD2. Sequenced: blood. This TCR was sampled from a woman aged 65 to 85 with Graves' ophthalmopathy. The CDR3 DNA is TGCAGTGCAACATGGACTAGCGGTGAGCAGTTCTTC. As protein: CSATWTSGEQFF.